This T cell receptor (beta chain) was obtained from a study of blood T cell repertoires in COVID-19. This CDR3 contains 15 residues. The V and J ends lost 5 bases and 6 bases, in that order; junction bases with no gene match: 13. The V gene's germline CDR1 is SGHAT and CDR2 FQNNGV. As originally analysed: Using reference gene primer amplification, nucleated cell counts were estimated. TCRdb's copy holds only in-frame clones and misses some; the assay was immunoSEQ multiplex PCR. That table furnishes V, J and clone size, whereas the DNA furnished D and trimming. The table has fewer than 700,000 clones, 70% to 90% seen once. Seattle's cohort entered during active infection and was followed longitudinally.

The source is a woman aged 45-59 years with COVID-19, enrolled during active disease. The sequenced sample consisted of peripheral blood. The chain is built from TRBV11-2 and TRBJ2-7; TRBD2 aligns across 7 bases. The CDR3 nucleotides are TGTGCCAGCAGCGTTGAGCGGGGAAAACTGCTCGAGCAGTACTTC. It encodes CASSVERGKLLEQYF.